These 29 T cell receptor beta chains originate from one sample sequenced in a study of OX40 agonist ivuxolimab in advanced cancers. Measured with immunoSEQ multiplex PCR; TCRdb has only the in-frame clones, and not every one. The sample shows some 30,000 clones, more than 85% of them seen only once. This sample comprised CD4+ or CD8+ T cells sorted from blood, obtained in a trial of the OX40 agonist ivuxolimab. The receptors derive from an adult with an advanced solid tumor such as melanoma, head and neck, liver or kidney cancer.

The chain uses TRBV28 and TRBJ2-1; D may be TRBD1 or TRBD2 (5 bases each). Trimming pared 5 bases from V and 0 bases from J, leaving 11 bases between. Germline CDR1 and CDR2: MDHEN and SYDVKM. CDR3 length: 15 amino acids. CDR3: CASSRGLSSYNEQFF. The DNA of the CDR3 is TGTGCCAGCAGTCGGGGCTTAAGCTCCTACAATGAGCAGTTCTTC.

The CDR3 protein is CASSIDRGSGSVETQYF. CDR3 DNA: TGTGCCAGTAGTATAGATCGGGGTAGCGGGAGTGTCGAGACCCAGTACTTC. This rearrangement joins TRBV19 to TRBJ2-5; 9 bases agree with TRBD2. The CDR3 length is 17 residues. After removal of 0 bases from V and 5 bases from J, the junction contained 10 bases not matched to a gene. The V gene's germline CDR1 is LNHDA and CDR2 SQIVND (reference sequence).

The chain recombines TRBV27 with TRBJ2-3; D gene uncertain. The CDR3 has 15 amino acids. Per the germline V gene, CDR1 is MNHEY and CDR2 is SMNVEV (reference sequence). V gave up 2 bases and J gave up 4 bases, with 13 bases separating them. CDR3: CASSLMAIAADTQYF. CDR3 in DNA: TGTGCCAGCAGTTTAATGGCTATAGCTGCAGATACGCAGTATTTT.

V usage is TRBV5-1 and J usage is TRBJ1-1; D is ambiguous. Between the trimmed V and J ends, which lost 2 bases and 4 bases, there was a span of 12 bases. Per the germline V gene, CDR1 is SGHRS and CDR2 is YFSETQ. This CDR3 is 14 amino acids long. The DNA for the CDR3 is TGCGCCAGCAGCTTTGGGCAGCCCCCCACTGAAGCTTTCTTT. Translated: CASSFGQPPTEAFF. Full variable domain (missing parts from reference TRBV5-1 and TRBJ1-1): KAGVTQTPRYLIKTRGQQVTLSCSPISGHRSVSWYQQTPGQGLQFLFEYFSETQRNKGNFPGRFSGRQFSNSRSEMNVSTLELGDSALYLCASSFGQPPTEAFFGQGTRLTVV.

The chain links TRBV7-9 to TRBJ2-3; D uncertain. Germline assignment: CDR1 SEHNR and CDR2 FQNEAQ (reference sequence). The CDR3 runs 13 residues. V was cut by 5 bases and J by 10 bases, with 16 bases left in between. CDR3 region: CASSARLPQAQYF. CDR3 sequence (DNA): TGTGCCAGCAGCGCCAGACTTCCCCAAGCGCAGTATTTT.

CDR3 DNA sequence: TGTGCCAGCAGCGCCGAAGGAGGGGGACCGAACTACAATGAGCAGTTCTTC. Encoded protein: CASSAEGGGPNYNEQFF. The chain joins TRBV5-6 to TRBJ2-1; tentatively, D is TRBD1 or TRBD2 (6 bases each). CDR1 and CDR2 (germline): SGHDT, YYEEEE. Trimming took 4 bases from V and 3 from J, leaving 20 bases between them. The CDR3 loop spans 17 amino acids.

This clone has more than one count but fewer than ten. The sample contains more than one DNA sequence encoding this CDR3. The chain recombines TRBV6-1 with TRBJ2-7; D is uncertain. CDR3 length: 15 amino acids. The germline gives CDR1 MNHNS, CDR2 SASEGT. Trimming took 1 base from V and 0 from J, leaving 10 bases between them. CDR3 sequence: CASSEGGGPSYEQYF. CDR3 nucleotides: TGTGCCAGCAGTGAAGGAGGCGGTCCCTCCTACGAGCAGTACTTC.

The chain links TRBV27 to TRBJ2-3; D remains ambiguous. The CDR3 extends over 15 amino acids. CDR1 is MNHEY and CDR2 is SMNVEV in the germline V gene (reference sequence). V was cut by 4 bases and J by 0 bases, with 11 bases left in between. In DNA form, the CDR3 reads TGTGCCAGCAGTTCCGACACCACTAGCACAGATACGCAGTATTTT. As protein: CASSSDTTSTDTQYF.

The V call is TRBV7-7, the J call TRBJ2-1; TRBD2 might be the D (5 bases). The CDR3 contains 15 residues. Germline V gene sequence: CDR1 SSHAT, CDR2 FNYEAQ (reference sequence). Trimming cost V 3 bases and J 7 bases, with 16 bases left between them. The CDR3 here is CASSFGSGSENEQFF. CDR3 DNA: TGTGCCAGCAGCTTTGGCTCGGGAAGTGAAAATGAGCAGTTCTTC.

CDR3 amino acids: CASSLSSGVLETQYF. The CDR3 bases are TGTGCCAGCAGCTTGTCCTCGGGAGTTTTGGAGACCCAGTACTTC. V usage is TRBV5-8 and J usage is TRBJ2-5; weak D call: TRBD2 (6 bases). The CDR3 runs 15 residues. In germline, CDR1 is SGHTS, CDR2 YDEGEE. Trimming took 1 base from V and 5 from J, leaving 15 bases between them.

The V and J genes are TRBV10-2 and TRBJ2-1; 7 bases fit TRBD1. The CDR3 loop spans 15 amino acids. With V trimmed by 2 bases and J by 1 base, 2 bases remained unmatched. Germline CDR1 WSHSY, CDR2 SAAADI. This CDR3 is CASSEGQVSYNEQFF. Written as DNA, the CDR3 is TGCGCCAGCAGTGAGGGACAGGTTTCCTACAATGAGCAGTTCTTC.

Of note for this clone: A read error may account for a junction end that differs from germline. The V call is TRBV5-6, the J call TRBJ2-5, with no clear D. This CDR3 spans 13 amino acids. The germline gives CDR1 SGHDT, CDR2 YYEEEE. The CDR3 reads CASSFVHQETQYF. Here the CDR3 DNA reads TGTGCCAGCAGCTTCGTGCACCAGGAGACCCAGTACTTC.

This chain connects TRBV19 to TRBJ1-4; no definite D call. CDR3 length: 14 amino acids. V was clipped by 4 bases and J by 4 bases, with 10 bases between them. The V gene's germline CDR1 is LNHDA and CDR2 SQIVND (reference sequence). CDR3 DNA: TGTGCCAGTAGTACCACAGAGTTTAATGAAAAACTGTTTTTT. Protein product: CASSTTEFNEKLFF.

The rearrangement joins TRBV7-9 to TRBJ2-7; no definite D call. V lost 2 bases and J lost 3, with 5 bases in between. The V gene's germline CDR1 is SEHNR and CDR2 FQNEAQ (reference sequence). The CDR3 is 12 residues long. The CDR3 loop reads CASSLTSYEQYF. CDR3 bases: TGTGCCAGCAGCTTAACCAGCTACGAGCAGTACTTC.

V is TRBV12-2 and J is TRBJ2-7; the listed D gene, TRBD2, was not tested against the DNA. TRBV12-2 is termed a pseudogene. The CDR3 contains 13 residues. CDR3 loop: CASRLTSGIEQYF. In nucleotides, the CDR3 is TGTGCAAGTCGCTTGACTAGCGGGATTGAGCAGTACTTC.

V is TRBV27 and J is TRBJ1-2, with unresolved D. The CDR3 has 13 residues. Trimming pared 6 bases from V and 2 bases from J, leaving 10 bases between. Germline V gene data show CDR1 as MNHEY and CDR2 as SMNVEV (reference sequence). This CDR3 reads CASSNGRNYGYTF. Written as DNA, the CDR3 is TGTGCCAGCAGCAACGGGAGAAACTATGGCTACACCTTC.

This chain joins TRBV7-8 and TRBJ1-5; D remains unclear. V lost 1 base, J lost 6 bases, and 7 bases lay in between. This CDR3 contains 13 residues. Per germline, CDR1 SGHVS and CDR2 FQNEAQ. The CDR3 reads CASSLGVGQPQHF. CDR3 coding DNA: TGTGCCAGCAGCTTAGGGGTGGGTCAGCCCCAGCATTTT. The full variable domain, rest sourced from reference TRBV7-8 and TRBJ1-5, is GAGVSQSPRYKVAKRGQDVALRCDPISGHVSLFWYQQALGQGPEFLTYFQNEAQLDKSGLPSDRFFAERPEGSVSTLKIQRTQQEDSAVYLCASSLGVGQPQHFGDGTRLSIL.

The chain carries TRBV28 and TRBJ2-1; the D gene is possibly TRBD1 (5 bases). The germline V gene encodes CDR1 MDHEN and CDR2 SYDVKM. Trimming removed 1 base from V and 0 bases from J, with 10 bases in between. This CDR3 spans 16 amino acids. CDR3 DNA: TGTGCCAGCAGTTTATTAAGTGGACACTCCTACAATGAGCAGTTCTTC. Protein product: CASSLLSGHSYNEQFF.

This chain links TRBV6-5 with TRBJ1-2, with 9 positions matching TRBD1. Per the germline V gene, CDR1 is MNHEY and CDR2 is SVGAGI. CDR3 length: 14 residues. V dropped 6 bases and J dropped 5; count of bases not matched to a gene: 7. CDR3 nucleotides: TGTGCCAGCAGAGGGGGACAGGGAAATTATGGCTACACCTTC. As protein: CASRGGQGNYGYTF.

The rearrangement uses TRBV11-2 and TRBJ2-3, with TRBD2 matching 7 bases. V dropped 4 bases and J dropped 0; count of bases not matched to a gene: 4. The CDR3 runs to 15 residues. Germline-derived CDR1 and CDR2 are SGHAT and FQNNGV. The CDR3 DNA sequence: TGTGCCAGCAGCTCCCAACTAGCGAGCACAGATACGCAGTATTTT. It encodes CASSSQLASTDTQYF.

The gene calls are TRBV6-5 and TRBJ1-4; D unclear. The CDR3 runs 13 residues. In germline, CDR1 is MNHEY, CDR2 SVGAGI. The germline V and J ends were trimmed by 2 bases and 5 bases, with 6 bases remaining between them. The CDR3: CASSYSWNEKLFF. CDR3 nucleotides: TGTGCCAGCAGTTACAGCTGGAATGAAAAACTGTTTTTT.

The CDR3 coding sequence is TGTGCCAGCAGCTTAGGCTCTGAAGCTTTCTTT. Protein sequence: CASSLGSEAFF. The V call is TRBV5-6, the J call TRBJ1-1; the D is unclear. With 2 bases removed from V and 6 bases from J, the gap between germline ends came to 5 bases. The CDR3 is 11 residues long. CDR1 is SGHDT and CDR2 is YYEEEE in the germline V gene.

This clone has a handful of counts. The CDR3 region has the DNA TGCGCCAGCAGCCAAGAAGGAGGGGCTAACAATCAGCCCCAGCATTTT. Translating it yields CASSQEGGANNQPQHF. This chain joins TRBV4-1 and TRBJ1-5, with a possible D match to TRBD1 (5 bases). This CDR3 contains 16 residues. Between the trimmed V and J ends, which lost 0 bases and 3 bases, there was a span of 12 bases. The germline gives CDR1 MGHRA, CDR2 YSYEKL.

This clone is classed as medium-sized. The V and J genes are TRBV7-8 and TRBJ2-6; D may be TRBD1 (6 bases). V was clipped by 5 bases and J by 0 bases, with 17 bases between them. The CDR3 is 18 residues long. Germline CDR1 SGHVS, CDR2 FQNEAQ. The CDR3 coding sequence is TGTGCCAGCAGCGCGTTCCCACAGGGCAGCTCTGGGGCCAACGTCCTGACTTTC. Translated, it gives CASSAFPQGSSGANVLTF.

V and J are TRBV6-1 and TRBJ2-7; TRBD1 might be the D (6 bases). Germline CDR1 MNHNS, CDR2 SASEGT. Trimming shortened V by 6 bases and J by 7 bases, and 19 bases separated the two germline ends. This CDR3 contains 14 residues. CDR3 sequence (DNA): TGTGCCAGCAGGGTACAGGGCTCCGATGGGGAGCAGTACTTC. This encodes CASRVQGSDGEQYF.

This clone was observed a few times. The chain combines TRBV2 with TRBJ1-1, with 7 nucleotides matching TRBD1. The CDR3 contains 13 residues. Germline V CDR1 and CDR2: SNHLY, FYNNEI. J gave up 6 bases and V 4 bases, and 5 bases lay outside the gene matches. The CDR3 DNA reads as TGTGCCAGCAGTGGCGGACAGGTACCTGAAGCTTTCTTT. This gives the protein CASSGGQVPEAFF. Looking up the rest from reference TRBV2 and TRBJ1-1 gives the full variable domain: EPEVTQTPSHQVTQMGQEVILRCVPISNHLYFYWYRQILGQKVEFLVSFYNNEISEKSEIFDDQFSVERPDGSNFTLKIRSTKLEDSAMYFCASSGGQVPEAFFGQGTRLTVV.

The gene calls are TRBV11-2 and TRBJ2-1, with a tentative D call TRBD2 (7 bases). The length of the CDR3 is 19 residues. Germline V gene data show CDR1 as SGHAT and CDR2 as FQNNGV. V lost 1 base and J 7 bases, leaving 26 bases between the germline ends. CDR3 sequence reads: CASSLVYPRGGQIRNEQFF. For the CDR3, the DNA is TGTGCCAGCAGCTTAGTTTATCCTAGGGGGGGCCAGATTAGGAATGAGCAGTTCTTC.

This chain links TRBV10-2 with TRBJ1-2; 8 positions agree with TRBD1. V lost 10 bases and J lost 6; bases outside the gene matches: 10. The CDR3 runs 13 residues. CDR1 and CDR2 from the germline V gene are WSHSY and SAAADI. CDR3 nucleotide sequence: TGCGCCACAGGGGGCCGTGGGGACGATGGCTACACCTTC. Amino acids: CATGGRGDDGYTF.

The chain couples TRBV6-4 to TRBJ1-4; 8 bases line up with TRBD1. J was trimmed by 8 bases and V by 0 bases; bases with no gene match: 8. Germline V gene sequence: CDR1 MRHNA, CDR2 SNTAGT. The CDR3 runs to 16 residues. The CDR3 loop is CASSDSSGQGSEKLFF. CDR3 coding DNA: TGTGCCAGCAGTGACTCGAGCGGACAGGGAAGCGAAAAACTGTTTTTT.